This TCR beta chain is from a study of blood T cell repertoires in COVID-19. Background on the study: Nucleic acid was either cDNA or gDNA, and it came from T cells, B-cell-depleted T cells, or PBMCs.

In the study's own analysis: Nucleated cell number was recorded as an estimate derived from reference gene primer amplification. TCRdb's table, derived via immunoSEQ multiplex PCR, lists solely in-frame clones and lacks some. For V, J and clone size, that table is used; D and trimming come from the DNA. The sample has approximately 91,000 clones, about four fifths seen once; the top ten hold roughly a quarter. CDR3 length: 15 residues. After removal of 3 bases from V and 5 bases from J, the junction contained 4 bases not matched to a gene. Germline lookup yields CDR1 LGHNA and CDR2 YNFKEQ. The receptor was isolated from a man in his sixties or seventies with acute or convalescent COVID-19. This rearrangement joins TRBV4-2 to TRBJ2-3; 11 bases are shared with TRBD2. The specimen was peripheral blood. For the CDR3, the DNA is TGTGCCAGCAGCCACCAACTAGCGGGAGAAGATACGCAGTATTTT. Protein sequence: CASSHQLAGEDTQYF.